Shown below are 2 T cell receptor beta chains from a single sample sequenced in a study of T cells in Graves' hyperthyroidism and ophthalmopathy. It was RNA transcripts that yielded the amplified TCR beta CDR3 regions. First-round RT-PCR targeting the TCR CDR3 was performed with the HTBI primer set. TCRdb processed the multiplex PCR reads anew with MiXCR; each CDR3 protein has one entry. Seen here are roughly 49,000 distinct CDR3 sequences, 45% to 65% observed once, and the top ten hold about 35%. Sequenced material: peripheral blood or thyroid tissue (not recorded which). The receptors stem from a man younger than 35 with Graves' hyperthyroidism.

This clonotype has a count of ten or more. This chain links TRBV12-3 or TRBV12-4 with TRBJ1-1, with 7 bases aligning to TRBD1. The V segment lost 8 bases and the J segment 3 bases; nucleotides outside the gene matches: 9. This CDR3 region has 14 residues. For the CDR3, the DNA is TGTGCCAGCGCCCACAGGGGATTTGACACTGAAGCTTTCTTT. It yields the protein CASAHRGFDTEAFF.

This chain connects TRBV20-1 to TRBJ1-6; TRBD1 matches 8 bases. The ends lost 4 bases at V and 8 bases at J; junction bases unmatched: 1. From germline, CDR1 is DFQATT and CDR2 SNEGSKA (reference sequence). This CDR3 is built from 12 residues. The CDR3 coding sequence is TGCAGTGCTACAGGGGGCTATTCACCCCTCCACTTT. It encodes CSATGGYSPLHF.